Included here is one T cell receptor (beta chain) sequence, with context. Vbeta (60) and Jbeta (13) primers were used in the PCR. Only in-frame clones appear in the TCRdb table, and some are missing; sequencing was by immunoSEQ multiplex PCR. This table holds some 100,000 clones, about 77% found once. This sample is drawn from a study of cytomegalovirus exposure and HLA in healthy donors. Study-level information: T cells numbering around 200 million yielded around 120 million unique TCR beta sequences in an earlier analysis.

Germline CDR1 is MNHNS and CDR2 is SASEGT. The CDR3 length is 15 residues. With 6 bases clipped from V and 6 bases from J, the junction kept 7 bases outside the gene matches. The sequence was obtained from a woman between 50 and 59 years old in good health and CMV-seropositive. The chain uses TRBV6-1 and TRBJ2-3, with 12 positions matching TRBD2. The sequencing input was PBMCs. CDR3 in amino acids: CASSRLAGDPDTQYF. The CDR3 DNA follows: TGTGCCAGCAGCAGACTAGCGGGGGATCCTGATACGCAGTATTTT.